The sequence of this T cell receptor beta chain was determined in a study of blood T cell repertoires in COVID-19. Study details: Samples came from the United States, Italy and Spain, spanning acute and convalescent COVID-19. Sources were T cells, B-cell-depleted T cells, or PBMCs; the material itself was cDNA or gDNA.

In the original analysis: Estimation of nucleated cell counts relied on the amplification of reference gene primers. Here immunoSEQ multiplex PCR was the method, and the copy in TCRdb shows in-frame clones only, minus some. That table furnishes V, J and clone size, whereas the DNA furnished D and trimming. The sample has over 200,000 clones; about 93% are singletons. Recruited during active infection, patients (from Seattle) were subsequently followed longitudinally. This clone was seen once. The receptor comes from a man aged 55 to 70 with COVID-19, enrolled during active disease. Sequencing used peripheral blood.

In nucleotides, the CDR3 is TGTGCCAGCAGCGGGACAGGGGGCCTCTACGAGCAGTACTTC. The encoded protein is CASSGTGGLYEQYF. V and J are TRBV7-9 and TRBJ2-7; 12 bases fit TRBD1. The CDR3 consists of 14 residues. V shed 5 bases and J 3 bases; nucleotides not matched to a gene: 2. The germline gives CDR1 SEHNR, CDR2 FQNEAQ (reference sequence).